The clone carrying this TCR beta chain was counted many times. The target antigen is unknown. This sample stems from a study of regulatory T cells in long-lasting Graves disease. Study outcomes and limitations: Accuracy could have been hurt by small sample size.

This CDR3 region has 14 residues. Trimming left V 3 bases short and J 0 bases short, with 12 bases between. The V gene's germline CDR1 is DFQATT and CDR2 SNEGSKA (reference sequence). Relying on iRepertoire HTBI primers and Arm-PCR of CDR3 regions, the team built TCR beta libraries. TCRdb reprocessed the multiplex PCR reads with MiXCR, giving one entry per CDR3 protein. Here the sample spans about 240,000 distinct CDR3 sequences, 20% being singletons. Time point in this sample: newly diagnosed GD, antithyroid drugs for less than 3 months. PBMCs provided the RNA from which the TCR library was made. One endocrinology department in Xi'an, China, was where patients came from.

The source material was peripheral blood mononuclear cells (PBMCs), sampled at new diagnosis, from a patient treated with antithyroid drugs. The sequence was obtained from a female donor with Graves disease. V gene TRBV20-1 combines with J gene TRBJ2-7; D is tentatively TRBD1 or TRBD2 (5 bases each). The CDR3 DNA reads as TGCAGTGCTAGGACCGGGACCCTCTCCTACGAGCAGTACTTC. Translation: CSARTGTLSYEQYF.